This TCR beta chain was observed in a study of T-cell reconstitution after alpha-beta-depleted transplantation in children. Broader study findings: One year post-transplant, T-cell counts and diversity were largely derived from T cells produced anew.

Germline values: CDR1 SGDLS, CDR2 YYNGEE. Trimming at V came to 0 bases and at J to 5 bases, leaving 7 bases not matched to a gene. The length of the CDR3 is 15 residues. This clonotype came up a few times. Its antigen remains unknown. It was with unique molecular identifiers that the TCRbeta library was prepared. TCRdb ran MiXCR on the PCR reads and lists one entry per CDR3 protein. Of about 1,000,000 distinct CDR3 sequences listed, 25% to 35% are singletons. This sample comprised PBMCs, mostly from graft donor cells, obtained 360 days after TCRalphabeta/CD19-depleted stem cell transplant. The chain couples TRBV9 to TRBJ2-5; 7 bases are a match to TRBD2. The receptor's source is a boy under two years old who had a stem cell transplant for SCID, so the T cells may come from the graft donor. This chain's CDR3 is CASSVEAGEGETQYF. CDR3 DNA sequence: TGTGCCAGCAGCGTAGAGGCGGGGGAGGGGGAGACCCAGTACTTC.